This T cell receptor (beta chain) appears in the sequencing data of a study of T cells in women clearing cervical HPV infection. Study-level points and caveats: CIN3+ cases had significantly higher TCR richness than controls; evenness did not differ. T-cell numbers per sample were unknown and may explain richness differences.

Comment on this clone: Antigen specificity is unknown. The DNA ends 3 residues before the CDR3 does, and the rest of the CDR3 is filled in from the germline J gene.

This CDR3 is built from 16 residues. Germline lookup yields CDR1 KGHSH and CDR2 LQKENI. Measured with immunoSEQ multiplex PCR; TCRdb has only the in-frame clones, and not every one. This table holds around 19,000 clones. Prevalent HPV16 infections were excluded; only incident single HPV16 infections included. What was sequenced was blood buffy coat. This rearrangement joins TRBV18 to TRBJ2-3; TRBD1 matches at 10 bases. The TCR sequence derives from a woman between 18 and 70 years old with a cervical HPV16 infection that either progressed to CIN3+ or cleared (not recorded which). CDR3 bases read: TGTGCCAGCTCACCTACCGGGACAGGGGTCCAAGAGACG. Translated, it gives CASSPTGTGVQET. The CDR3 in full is CASSPTGTGVQETQYF.